The sequence of this T cell receptor beta chain was determined in a study of regulatory T cells in long-lasting Graves disease (dated by TCRdb to the early 2020s). Study-level background: Persistent Graves' disease was defined as antithyroid drug treatment for over 5 years with persistently positive TSH receptor autoantibodies. On average, persistent Graves' disease patients in the clinical cohort had been on antithyroid drugs for about 10 years. The study was conducted in China and was registered as a clinical trial. Peripheral blood TCR sequencing and RNA sequencing compared persistent Graves' disease patients with newly diagnosed Graves' disease patients. A total of some 35 samples underwent TCR sequencing, from some 13 patients with persistent Graves' disease and about 20 patients with newly diagnosed Graves' disease. Results and caveats for the whole study, not just this receptor: TRBV28, TRBJ1-2 and TRBJ2-5 were preferentially used in persistent disease, while TRBV20-1 and TRBJ2-1 were favored in newly diagnosed disease. The authors acknowledged the small sample size as a limitation that may reduce accuracy. Because the primary lesion, thyroid tissue, could not be accessed, the study looked at peripheral blood alone. Lower TCR Shannon entropy and fewer highly expanded clones were observed in persistent Graves' disease patients than in newly diagnosed patients, which suggested clonal expansion. A larger number of public clonotypes was shared among persistent patients (under 3,000) than among newly diagnosed patients (about 990). Only the TCR beta chain was sequenced and analyzed.

This clonotype has a count of ten or more. Its target antigen remains unknown. No per-base quality is available; no much larger clone lies one base away. The protocol used for the library was multiplex PCR. The sequencer was an Illumina HiSeq 4000. TCR beta libraries were built with iRepertoire HTBI primers and Arm-PCR amplification of CDR3 regions. Before sequencing, the PCR products went through gel purification. The published analysis was carried out like this. Gene usage analysis of CDR3 amino acid clonotypes used the approximately 62 TRBV and 12 to 15 TRBJ segments found across samples. COPE and FqMerger were used to merge the filtered high-quality paired reads into contigs. BLAST was used to align contigs to IMGT TRBV, TRBD and TRBJ reference genes, and CDR3 was defined according to IMGT. Any clonotype with a frequency above 0.1% was classified as a highly expanded clone. Shannon entropy served as the measure of repertoire diversity, while the Gini coefficient captured V-J evenness. A clonotype found in more than one individual was treated as public. Clones were called with MiXCR by TCRdb after fastp trimmed the public reads at Q25, and only in-frame beta chains were retained. Rows matching on CDR3 protein sequence are summarized as one entry with the most common DNA and genes. The V and J calls and clone size are TCRdb's, not the authors'. The sample yields approximately 290,000 distinct CDR3 sequences; around 21% were counted once. Just over 55% of the sample is held by the ten biggest clonotypes.

V was cut back by 6 bases and J by 3 bases, leaving a gap of 14 bases between them. Reading from cysteine to phenylalanine, the CDR3 counts 14 amino acids. The DNA shown is the 42-base CDR3, in frame from base 1. From the germline V gene (reference sequence), CDR1 is MNHEY and CDR2 is SMNVEV. In light of the paper, this sample's time point label describes: persistent/refractory GD, antithyroid drugs over 5 years with positive TRAb. For both TCR sequencing and RNA sequencing, RNA was extracted from PBMCs using TRIzol. The diagnosis of Graves' disease was made according to American Thyroid Association guidelines. Recruitment of patients was carried out at an endocrinology department in Xi'an, China. Each patient gave approximately 10 milliliters of peripheral blood, collected in an EDTA anticoagulant tube. PBMCs were isolated by Ficoll Paque Plus density gradient separation without further T cell sorting. An Agilent 2100 Bioanalyzer and agarose gel were used to assess RNA quality, and a NanoDrop 2000 was used to measure RNA concentration.

Recombination connected TRBV27 to TRBJ1-2; a tentative D call is TRBD1 (6 bases match). The sample was peripheral blood mononuclear cells (PBMCs), taken when the disease was refractory, from a patient treated with antithyroid drugs. The TCR sequence derives from a female donor with Graves disease. The bases are TGTGCCAGCAGCCTCGGTTACAGGGACTATGGCTACACCTTC. Translated, it gives CASSLGYRDYGYTF.